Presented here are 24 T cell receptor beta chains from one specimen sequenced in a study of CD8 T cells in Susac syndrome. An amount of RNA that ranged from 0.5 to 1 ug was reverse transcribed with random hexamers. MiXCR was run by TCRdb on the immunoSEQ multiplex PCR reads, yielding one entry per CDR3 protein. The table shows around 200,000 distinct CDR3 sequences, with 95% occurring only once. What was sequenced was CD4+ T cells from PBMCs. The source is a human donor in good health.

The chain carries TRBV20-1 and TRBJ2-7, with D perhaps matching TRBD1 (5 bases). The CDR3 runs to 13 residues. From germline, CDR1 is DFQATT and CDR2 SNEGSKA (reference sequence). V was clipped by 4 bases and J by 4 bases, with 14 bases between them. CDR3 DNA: TGCAGTGCTACGCAGGGTGTTCTGTACGAGCAGTACTTC. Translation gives CSATQGVLYEQYF.

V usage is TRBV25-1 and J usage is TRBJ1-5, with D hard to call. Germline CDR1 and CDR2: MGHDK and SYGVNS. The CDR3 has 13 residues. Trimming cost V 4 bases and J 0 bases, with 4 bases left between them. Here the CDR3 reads CASSGGSNQPQHF. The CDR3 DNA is TGTGCCAGCAGTGGGGGTAGCAATCAGCCCCAGCATTTT.

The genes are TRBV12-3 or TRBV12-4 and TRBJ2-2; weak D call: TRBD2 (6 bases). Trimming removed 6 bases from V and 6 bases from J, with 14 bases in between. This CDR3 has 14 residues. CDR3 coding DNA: TGTGCCAGCAGAGCCCGGAGGGCGTCCGGGGAGCTGTTTTTT. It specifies CASRARRASGELFF.

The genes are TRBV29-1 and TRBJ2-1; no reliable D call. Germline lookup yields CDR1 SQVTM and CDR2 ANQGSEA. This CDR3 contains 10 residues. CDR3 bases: TGCTCGACTCTATACAATGAGCAGTTCTTC. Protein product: CSTLYNEQFF.

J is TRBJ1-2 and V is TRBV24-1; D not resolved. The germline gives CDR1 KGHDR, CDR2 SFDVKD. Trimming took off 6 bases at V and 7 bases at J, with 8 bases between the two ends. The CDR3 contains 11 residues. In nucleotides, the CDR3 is TGTGCCACCAGTATGGGAGGTGGCTACACCTTC. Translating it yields CATSMGGGYTF.

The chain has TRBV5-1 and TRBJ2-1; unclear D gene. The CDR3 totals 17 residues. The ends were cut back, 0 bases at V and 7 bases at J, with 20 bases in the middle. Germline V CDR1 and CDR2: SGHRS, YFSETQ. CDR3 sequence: CASSLAPATPSVNEQFF. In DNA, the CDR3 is TGCGCCAGCAGCTTGGCCCCGGCGACTCCGTCCGTAAATGAGCAGTTCTTC.

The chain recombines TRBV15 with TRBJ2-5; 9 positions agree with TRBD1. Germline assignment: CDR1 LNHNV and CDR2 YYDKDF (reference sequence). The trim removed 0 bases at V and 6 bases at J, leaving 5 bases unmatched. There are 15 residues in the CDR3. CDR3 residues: CATSRDLGQGQTQYF. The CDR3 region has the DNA TGTGCCACCAGCAGAGATCTGGGACAGGGCCAGACCCAGTACTTC.

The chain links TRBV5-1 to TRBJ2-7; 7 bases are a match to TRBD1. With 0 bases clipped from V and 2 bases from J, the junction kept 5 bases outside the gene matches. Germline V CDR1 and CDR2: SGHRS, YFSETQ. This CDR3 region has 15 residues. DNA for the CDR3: TGCGCCAGCAGCTTGGGAGGGGGCAGACCCTACGAGCAGTACTTC. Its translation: CASSLGGGRPYEQYF.

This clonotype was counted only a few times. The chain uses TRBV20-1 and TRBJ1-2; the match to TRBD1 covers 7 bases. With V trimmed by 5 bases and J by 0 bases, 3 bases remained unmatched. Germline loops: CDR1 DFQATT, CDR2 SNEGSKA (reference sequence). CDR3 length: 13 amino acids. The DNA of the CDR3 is TGCAGTGCTGGTGGACAGGCTAACTATGGCTACACCTTC. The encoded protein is CSAGGQANYGYTF.

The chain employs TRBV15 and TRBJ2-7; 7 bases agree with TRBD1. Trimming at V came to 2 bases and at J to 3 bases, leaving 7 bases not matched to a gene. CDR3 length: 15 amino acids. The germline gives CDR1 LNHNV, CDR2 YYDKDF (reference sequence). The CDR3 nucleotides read TGTGCCACCAGCAGACCTCGACAGGGCTACTACGAGCAGTACTTC. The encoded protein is CATSRPRQGYYEQYF.

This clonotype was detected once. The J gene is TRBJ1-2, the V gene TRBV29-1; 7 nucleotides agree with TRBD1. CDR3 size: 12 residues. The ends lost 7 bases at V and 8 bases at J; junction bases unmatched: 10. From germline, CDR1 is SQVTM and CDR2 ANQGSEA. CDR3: CSAARGALGYTF. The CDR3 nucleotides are TGCAGCGCCGCCAGGGGGGCCTTAGGCTACACCTTC.

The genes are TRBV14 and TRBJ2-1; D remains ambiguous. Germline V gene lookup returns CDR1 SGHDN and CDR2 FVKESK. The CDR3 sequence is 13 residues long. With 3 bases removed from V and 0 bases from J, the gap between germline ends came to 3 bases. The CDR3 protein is CASSQLSYNEQFF. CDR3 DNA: TGTGCCAGCAGCCAGCTCTCCTACAATGAGCAGTTCTTC. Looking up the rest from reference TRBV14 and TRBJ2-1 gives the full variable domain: EAGVTQFPSHSVIEKGQTVTLRCDPISGHDNLYWYRRVMGKEIKFLLHFVKESKQDESGMPNNRFLAERTGGTYSTLKVQPAELEDSGVYFCASSQLSYNEQFFGPGTRLTVL.

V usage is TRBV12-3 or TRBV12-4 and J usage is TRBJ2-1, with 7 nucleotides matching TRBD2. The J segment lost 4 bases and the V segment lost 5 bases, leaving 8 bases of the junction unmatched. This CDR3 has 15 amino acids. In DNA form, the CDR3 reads TGTGCCAGCAGTCCCCCCATACTAGCGTACAATGAGCAGTTCTTC. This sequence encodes CASSPPILAYNEQFF.

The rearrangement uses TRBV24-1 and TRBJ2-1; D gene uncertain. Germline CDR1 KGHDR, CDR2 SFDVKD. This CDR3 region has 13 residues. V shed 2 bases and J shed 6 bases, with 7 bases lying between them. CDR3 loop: CATSDSYLNEQFF. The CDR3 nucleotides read TGTGCCACCAGTGATTCTTACCTCAATGAGCAGTTCTTC.

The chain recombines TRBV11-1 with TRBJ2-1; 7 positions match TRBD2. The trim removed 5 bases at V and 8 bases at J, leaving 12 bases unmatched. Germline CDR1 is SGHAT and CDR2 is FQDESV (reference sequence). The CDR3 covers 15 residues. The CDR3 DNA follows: TGTGCCAGCAGCCTACGACTAGCAGGAAGGGATGAGCAGTTCTTC. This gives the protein CASSLRLAGRDEQFF.

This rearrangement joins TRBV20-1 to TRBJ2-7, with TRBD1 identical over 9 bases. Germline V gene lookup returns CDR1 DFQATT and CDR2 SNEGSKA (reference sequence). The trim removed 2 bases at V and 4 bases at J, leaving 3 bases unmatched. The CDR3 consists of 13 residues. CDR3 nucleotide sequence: TGCAGTGCTAGACACAGGGGGCGGTACGAGCAGTACTTC. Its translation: CSARHRGRYEQYF.

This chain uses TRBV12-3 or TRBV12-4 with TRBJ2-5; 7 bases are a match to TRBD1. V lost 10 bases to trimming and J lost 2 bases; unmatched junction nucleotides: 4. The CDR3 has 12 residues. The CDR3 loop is CATGQVQETQYF. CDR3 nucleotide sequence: TGTGCCACCGGACAGGTTCAAGAGACCCAGTACTTC.

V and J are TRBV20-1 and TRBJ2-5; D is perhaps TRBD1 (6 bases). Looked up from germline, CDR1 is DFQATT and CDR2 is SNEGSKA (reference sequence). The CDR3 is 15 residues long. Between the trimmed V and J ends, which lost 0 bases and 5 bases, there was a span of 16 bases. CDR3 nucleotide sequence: TGCAGTGCTAGAGATGCAGGGGACCAAGGGGAGACCCAGTACTTC. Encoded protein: CSARDAGDQGETQYF.

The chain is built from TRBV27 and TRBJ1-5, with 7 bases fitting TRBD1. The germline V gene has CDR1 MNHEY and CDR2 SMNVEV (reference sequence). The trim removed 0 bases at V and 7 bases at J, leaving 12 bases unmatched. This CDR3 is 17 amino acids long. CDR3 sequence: CASSLSMLTGRRQPQHF. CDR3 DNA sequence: TGTGCCAGCAGTTTATCGATGTTGACAGGGCGCAGGCAGCCCCAGCATTTT.

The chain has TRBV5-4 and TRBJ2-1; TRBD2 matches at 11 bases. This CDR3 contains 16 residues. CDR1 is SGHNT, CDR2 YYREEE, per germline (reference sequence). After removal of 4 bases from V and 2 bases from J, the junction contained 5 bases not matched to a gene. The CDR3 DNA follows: TGTGCCAGCAGCGGCCGACTAGCGGGAACCTACAATGAGCAGTTCTTC. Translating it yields CASSGRLAGTYNEQFF.

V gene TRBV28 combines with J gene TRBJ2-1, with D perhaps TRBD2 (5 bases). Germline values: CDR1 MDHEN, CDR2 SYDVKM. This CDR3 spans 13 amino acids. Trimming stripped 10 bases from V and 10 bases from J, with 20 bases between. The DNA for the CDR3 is TGTGCCACTCTTCGAGGGTCCGTAAGGGAGCAGTTCTTC. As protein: CATLRGSVREQFF.

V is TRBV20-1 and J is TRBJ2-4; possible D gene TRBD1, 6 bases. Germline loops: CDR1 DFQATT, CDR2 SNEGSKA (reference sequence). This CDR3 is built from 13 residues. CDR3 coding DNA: TGCAGCGCCTTAGGGGGTCTAGGAAACATTCAGTACTTC. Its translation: CSALGGLGNIQYF.

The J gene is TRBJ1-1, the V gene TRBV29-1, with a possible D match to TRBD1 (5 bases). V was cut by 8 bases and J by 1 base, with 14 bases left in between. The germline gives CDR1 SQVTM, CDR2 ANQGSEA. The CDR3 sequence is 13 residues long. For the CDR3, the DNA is TGCAGCTCGATCGTAGGGACGAACACTGAAGCTTTCTTT. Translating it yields CSSIVGTNTEAFF.

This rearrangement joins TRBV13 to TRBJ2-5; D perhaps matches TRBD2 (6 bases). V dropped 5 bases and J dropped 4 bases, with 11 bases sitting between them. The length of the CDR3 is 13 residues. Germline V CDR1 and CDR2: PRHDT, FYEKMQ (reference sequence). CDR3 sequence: CASSIGGRETQYF. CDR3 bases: TGTGCCAGCAGCATCGGAGGGAGAGAGACCCAGTACTTC. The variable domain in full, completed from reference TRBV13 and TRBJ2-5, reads AAGVIQSPRHLIKEKRETATLKCYPIPRHDTVYWYQQGPGQDPQFLISFYEKMQSDKGSIPDRFSAQQFSDYHSELNMSSLELGDSALYFCASSIGGRETQYFGPGTRLLVL.